A selection of T cell receptor beta chains follows, all from one sample in a study of neurological immune-mediated disorders. From the 5' RACE reads, TCRdb called clonotypes with MiXCR, one entry per CDR3 protein. The table shows under 70,000 distinct CDR3 sequences, with under 30% occurring only once. The specimen was PBMCs. The receptors were sampled from a man in his fifties or sixties with HTLV-1-associated myelopathy (HAM/TSP). Each CDR3 is given with its conserved first and last residue. Fields, in order: D gene, clone size, J gene, V gene, CDR3 protein, CDR3 DNA. A D gene is named only where the DNA matches it firmly. Clone size appears in some rows only: once, few, many, or a class for an expanded clone.

>TRBD2|many|TRBJ2-7|TRBV9
CASSVEASGLVEQYF
TGTGCCAGCAGCGTAGAGGCTAGCGGGCTCGTGGAGCAGTACTTC
>-|many|TRBJ2-2|TRBV20-1
CSARDPHGGSWNTGELFF
TGCAGTGCTAGAGATCCGCACGGAGGGTCTTGGAACACCGGGGAGCTGTTTTTT
>-|many|TRBJ2-3|TRBV5-1
CASSLGRTDTQYF
TGCGCCAGCAGCTTGGGCCGGACAGATACGCAGTATTTT
>TRBD2|many|TRBJ2-5|TRBV20-1
CSARDRRLAQETQYF
TGCAGTGCTAGAGATCGGCGACTAGCGCAAGAGACCCAGTACTTC
>TRBD1|many|TRBJ1-2|TRBV29-1
CSVESRAGGGYTF
TGCAGCGTTGAAAGTCGGGCAGGGGGCGGCTACACCTTC
>TRBD1|many|TRBJ1-2|TRBV20-1
CSATGQGRNYYGYTF
TGCAGTGCTACGGGACAGGGGCGGAATTACTATGGCTACACCTTC
>-|many|TRBJ2-7|TRBV5-5
CASSMGPVYEQYF
TGTGCCAGCAGCATGGGACCCGTCTACGAGCAGTACTTC
>-|many|TRBJ1-6|TRBV14
CASSQEKNSPLHF
TGTGCCAGCAGCCAAGAAAAGAATTCACCCCTCCACTTT
>TRBD1|many|TRBJ1-4|TRBV5-1
CASSLGGTALNEKLFF
TGCGCCAGCAGCTTGGGGGGGACAGCCCTTAATGAAAAACTGTTTTTT
>TRBD2|-|TRBJ2-1|TRBV7-9
CASSLAGTSGRETQFF
TGTGCCAGCAGCTTAGCTGGGACTAGCGGGAGAGAGACCCAGTTCTTC